The 23 T cell receptor beta chains listed next were all sequenced from one sample in a study of patients and donors after allogeneic stem cell transplantation. TCRdb ran MiXCR on the RT-PCR reads and lists one entry per CDR3 protein. The sample holds approximately 410,000 distinct CDR3 sequences, 16% seen once. Sample: blood, either unsorted or a sorted T cell fraction (not recorded which). Receptor source: a human donor who was either an allogeneic HSCT recipient or a stem cell or donor lymphocyte infusion donor (not recorded which). It is not recorded whose cells these are; they may come from a transplant donor.

This clonotype was recorded a few times. The J gene is TRBJ2-3, the V gene TRBV5-5; D is unresolved. Germline V CDR1 and CDR2: SGHKS, YYEKEE (reference sequence). V was pared by 4 bases and J by 3 bases, with 15 bases between. This CDR3 is built from 15 residues. CDR3 bases: TGTGCCAGCAGCCCTCGGACGTTGGGGACAGATACGCAGTATTTT. It specifies CASSPRTLGTDTQYF.

The chain recombines TRBV19 with TRBJ1-5; weak D call: TRBD1 (6 bases). Germline loops: CDR1 LNHDA, CDR2 SQIVND (reference sequence). There are 11 residues in the CDR3. Deletions cut 11 bases from V and 10 bases from J, with 15 bases between. CDR3 region: CAPEGGHPQHF. As DNA, the CDR3 is TGTGCCCCCGAGGGGGGTCATCCCCAGCATTTT.

A remark on this clonotype: The junction shows a germline mismatch at one end, possibly a read error. The chain recombines TRBV12-3 or TRBV12-4 with TRBJ2-3, with 9 nucleotides matching TRBD1. This CDR3 contains 12 residues. In DNA form, the CDR3 reads TGTGCCAGCAGCCCCCGGGACAGGGTCACGAATTTT. It specifies CASSPRDRVTNF.

Only a few counts were recorded for this clonotype. The chain recombines TRBV12-3 or TRBV12-4 with TRBJ2-1, with 14 bases matching TRBD2. Trimming took 6 bases from V and 9 from J; bases not matched to a gene: 7. The CDR3 sequence is 15 residues long. DNA for the CDR3: TGTGCCAGCAGCCAGGTGACTAGCGGGGGGGTTGAGCAGTTCTTC. Residues: CASSQVTSGGVEQFF.

This clonotype was counted between two and nine times. V usage is TRBV20-1 and J usage is TRBJ1-5, with unresolved D. CDR1 and CDR2 (germline): DFQATT, SNEGSKA (reference sequence). The V gene lost 6 bases and the J gene lost 5 bases, with 14 bases spanning the gap. The CDR3 runs to 13 residues. CDR3 sequence: CSAQIRVDQPQHF. In nucleotides, the CDR3 is TGCAGTGCGCAGATAAGGGTTGATCAGCCCCAGCATTTT.

This chain links TRBV4-1 with TRBJ1-1, with 7 bases that match TRBD1. CDR3 size: 14 residues. Losses at the gene ends were 7 bases for V and 4 bases for J; bases not matched to a gene: 9. Per germline, CDR1 MGHRA and CDR2 YSYEKL. The CDR3 is CASKLVTGITEAFF. The CDR3 coding sequence is TGCGCCAGCAAATTAGTGACAGGGATCACTGAAGCTTTCTTT.

This CDR3 reads CASSIDRVQPQHF. CDR3 nucleotide sequence: TGTGCCAGTAGTATAGATCGGGTTCAGCCCCAGCATTTT. The J gene is TRBJ1-5, the V gene TRBV19; D not resolved. Germline V CDR1 and CDR2: LNHDA, SQIVND (reference sequence). The V and J ends lost 0 bases and 6 bases respectively, with 6 bases between them. This CDR3 comprises 13 residues.

The chain recombines TRBV5-6 with TRBJ2-7; D may correspond to TRBD1 or TRBD2 (5 bases each). Trimming removed 6 bases at V and 1 base at J, with 17 bases between. The CDR3 is made up of 15 amino acids. The germline V gene encodes CDR1 SGHDT and CDR2 YYEEEE. This CDR3 is CASTPRGGNSYEQYF. The CDR3 nucleotides are TGTGCCAGCACCCCCCGTGGGGGAAATTCCTACGAGCAGTACTTC.

This clonotype was detected only a few times. The chain recombines TRBV5-1 with TRBJ1-1; D possibly corresponds to TRBD1 (5 bases). The V end was cut by 0 bases, the J end by 9 bases, with 12 bases between. Looked up from germline, CDR1 is SGHRS and CDR2 is YFSETQ. There are 13 residues in the CDR3. The CDR3 bases are TGCGCCAGCAGCTTGGGCGCACAGGACCAAGCTTTCTTT. Its protein product is CASSLGAQDQAFF.

The rearrangement joins TRBV10-3 to TRBJ2-7, with TRBD1 identical over 9 bases. The CDR3 extends over 14 amino acids. From germline, CDR1 is ENHRY and CDR2 SYGVKD. The trim removed 8 bases at V and 3 bases at J, leaving 8 bases unmatched. The chain's CDR3 is CAIREGTGFYEQYF. In DNA, the CDR3 is TGTGCCATCCGAGAGGGGACAGGGTTCTACGAGCAGTACTTC.

The chain joins TRBV27 to TRBJ2-6; tentative D call: TRBD1 (6 bases). Germline V gene sequence: CDR1 MNHEY, CDR2 SMNVEV (reference sequence). V lost 4 bases and J 2 bases, leaving 15 bases between the germline ends. The CDR3 length is 17 residues. The CDR3 nucleotides read TGTGCCAGCAGTTCCCTCCGGACAGATACTGGGGCCAACGTCCTGACTTTC. Translating it yields CASSSLRTDTGANVLTF.

V is TRBV4-1 and J is TRBJ1-2; possible D gene TRBD1, 5 bases. Trimming removed 3 bases at V and 4 bases at J, with 12 bases between. There are 14 residues in the CDR3. Germline V gene data show CDR1 as MGHRA and CDR2 as YSYEKL. The CDR3 DNA sequence: TGCGCCAGCAGCCAGTTCAGGGCGTCCTATGGCTACACCTTC. Translating it yields CASSQFRASYGYTF.

This clonotype has only a few counts. The chain recombines TRBV5-1 with TRBJ2-5; tentatively, D is TRBD2 (5 bases). With 2 bases removed from V and 2 bases from J, the gap between germline ends came to 7 bases. The CDR3 totals 13 residues. CDR1 is SGHRS, CDR2 YFSETQ, per germline. Written as DNA, the CDR3 is TGCGCCAGCAGCTTAGAGGGACAAGAGACCCAGTACTTC. It yields the protein CASSLEGQETQYF.

V gene TRBV5-6 combines with J gene TRBJ2-1; 7 bases line up with TRBD1. With 0 bases clipped from V and 2 bases from J, the junction kept 2 bases outside the gene matches. Germline V lookup: CDR1 SGHDT, CDR2 YYEEEE. The CDR3 is made up of 15 amino acids. The DNA for the CDR3 is TGTGCCAGCAGCTTGGGTACAGGGGCCTACAATGAGCAGTTCTTC. Translating gives CASSLGTGAYNEQFF.

The V call is TRBV7-9, the J call TRBJ2-7; D is uncertain. The germline V gene has CDR1 SEHNR and CDR2 FQNEAQ (reference sequence). CDR3 length: 16 amino acids. Trimming cost V 1 base and J 0 bases, with 13 bases left between them. Here the CDR3 reads CASSLGANYGSYEQYF. In nucleotides, the CDR3 is TGTGCCAGCAGCTTAGGGGCAAATTATGGCTCCTACGAGCAGTACTTC.

V gene TRBV10-3 combines with J gene TRBJ1-1, with 7 positions matching TRBD1. The CDR3 runs to 15 residues. V lost 6 bases to trimming and J lost 1 base; unmatched junction nucleotides: 8. Germline V gene data show CDR1 as ENHRY and CDR2 as SYGVKD. The CDR3 region has the DNA TGTGCCATCAGCGAAACGGACAGGTCGAACACTGAAGCTTTCTTT. This encodes CAISETDRSNTEAFF.

At least ten counts were recorded for this clonotype. The rearrangement joins TRBV7-3 to TRBJ2-1; D is unclear. V was shortened by 4 bases and J by 10 bases, with 14 bases between the two germline ends. The germline CDR1 and CDR2 sequences are SGHTA and FQGTGA. The CDR3 runs 13 residues. CDR3 sequence: CASSSKTVGEQFF. CDR3 bases: TGTGCCAGCAGCTCTAAAACGGTCGGAGAGCAGTTCTTC.

This clonotype was seen a handful of times. The chain has TRBV11-2 and TRBJ2-1; perhaps TRBD2 as D (5 bases). Germline assignment: CDR1 SGHAT and CDR2 FQNNGV. The CDR3 has 16 amino acids. V dropped 3 bases and J dropped 0 bases, with 12 bases sitting between them. The CDR3 loop is CASSFWRTSSYNEQFF. The CDR3 DNA follows: TGTGCCAGCAGCTTTTGGAGGACGAGCTCCTACAATGAGCAGTTCTTC.

In this sample, this clonotype turned up a few times. This rearrangement joins TRBV20-1 to TRBJ2-3, with 9 bases that match TRBD2. This CDR3 region has 20 residues. V trimming: 1 base; J trimming: 3 bases; junction bases outside the gene matches: 20. Germline CDR1 DFQATT, CDR2 SNEGSKA (reference sequence). This CDR3 is CSARGKAAGGRLPFTDTQYF. The CDR3 DNA is TGCAGTGCTAGAGGGAAGGCGGCGGGGGGGAGACTTCCCTTTACAGATACGCAGTATTTT.

There are many counts of this clonotype. V and J are TRBV12-3 or TRBV12-4 and TRBJ2-4; perhaps TRBD1 as D (6 bases). V dropped 5 bases and J dropped 0 bases, with 20 bases sitting between them. The CDR3 length is 18 residues. CDR3 loop: CASSPVRQAHLAKNIQYF. The CDR3, as DNA: TGTGCCAGCAGTCCCGTTAGACAGGCACATCTAGCCAAAAACATTCAGTACTTC.

This chain links TRBV5-1 with TRBJ2-7; 9 bases are shared with TRBD1. Germline CDR1 and CDR2: SGHRS and YFSETQ. CDR3 length equals 16 residues. The V and J ends lost 4 bases and 4 bases, in that order; junction bases with no gene match: 12. As DNA, the CDR3 is TGCGCCAGCAGCCCTCCACCGGGACAGGGTCGATACGAGCAGTACTTC. Amino acid sequence: CASSPPPGQGRYEQYF.

This clonotype showed up just a few times. The chain joins TRBV12-3 or TRBV12-4 to TRBJ1-3; D is uncertain. Trimming stripped 3 bases from V and 4 bases from J, with 10 bases between. This CDR3 is built from 14 residues. CDR3 protein: CASSFMSVGNTIYF. CDR3 in DNA: TGTGCCAGCAGTTTTATGAGTGTCGGAAACACCATATATTTT.

This clonotype showed up just a few times. The rearrangement links TRBV20-1 to TRBJ2-5; 14 nucleotides align to TRBD2. Trimming took 3 bases from V and 7 from J; bases not matched to a gene: 16. In germline, CDR1 is DFQATT, CDR2 SNEGSKA (reference sequence). CDR3 length: 18 residues. The CDR3 DNA is TGCAGTGCTAGGGAGTATGCCGGGACTAGCGGGAGTTTGGTGACCCAGTACTTC. This gives the protein CSAREYAGTSGSLVTQYF.